This is a list of T cell receptor beta chains from one sample in a study of tumor-infiltrating lymphocytes in primary liver carcinoma. In TCRdb, the multiplex PCR reads were re-called with MiXCR into one record per CDR3 protein. The table records under 130,000 distinct CDR3 sequences, 80% to 85% of them present only once. Sequencing used liver tumor tissue from sampling region 3. Receptors originate from a man in his forties or fifties with primary liver carcinoma and hepatitis B virus infection. Each CDR3 is given with its conserved first and last residue. The D gene is left open where the match is weak. Size is stated for part of the rows, as once, few or many counts, or as a class when the clone is expanded.

>-|TRBV6-5|TRBD2|TRBJ2-3
CASNPVPAGTDSQYF
TGTGCCAGCAACCCAGTACCAGCGGGAACAGATTCGCAGTATTTT
>-|TRBV28|-|TRBJ2-7
CASSSSFEQYF
TGTGCCAGCAGCAGCTCATTCGAGCAGTACTTC
>-|TRBV11-2|-|TRBJ2-7
CASSSQTRGRSYEQYF
TGTGCCAGCAGCTCTCAGACTAGGGGGAGGTCCTACGAGCAGTACTTC
>-|TRBV6-2/TRBV6-3|TRBD2|TRBJ2-7
CASRSHGTRAHEQYF
TGTGCCAGCAGGTCCCACGGGACTAGGGCACACGAGCAGTACTTC
>many|TRBV10-3|-|TRBJ1-5
CAIREAEGHQPQHF
TGTGCCATCAGGGAAGCGGAGGGGCATCAGCCCCAGCATTTT
>once|TRBV29-1|-|TRBJ2-5
CSVEWTQENQYF
TGCAGCGTTGAATGGACCCAAGAGAACCAGTACTTC
>-|TRBV6-6|-|TRBJ2-3
CVSTVQGARDTQYF
TGTGTCAGCACTGTACAAGGGGCAAGAGATACGCAGTATTTT
>-|TRBV14|-|TRBJ2-6
CASSPRWTVFLSGANVLTF
TGTGCCAGCAGCCCACGATGGACAGTGTTCCTCTCTGGGGCCAATGTCCTGACTTTC
>-|TRBV12-3/TRBV12-4|TRBD1|TRBJ2-1
CANTLMGQAGNAQFF
TGTGCCAACACCTTGATGGGACAGGCGGGGAATGCGCAGTTCTTC
>-|TRBV10-3|-|TRBJ1-5
CAIRDYDSQNQAQHF
TGTGCCATCAGAGATTACGACAGCCAAAATCAGGCCCAGCATTTT
>few|TRBV12-3/TRBV12-4|-|TRBJ2-1
CTSSPLGNEQFF
TGTACCAGTAGCCCACTAGGCAATGAGCAGTTCTTC
>many|TRBV24-1|-|TRBJ1-1
CATRDTGQNTEAFF
TGTGCCACCCGAGATACCGGACAGAACACTGAAGCTTTCTTT
>-|TRBV6-5|TRBD2|TRBJ2-5
CASTRTGLVAGGPSEIQYF
TGTGCCAGCACACGGACGGGGTTGGTAGCGGGAGGACCGTCAGAGATCCAGTACTTC
>many|TRBV5-1|TRBD1|TRBJ1-6
CASSPGQGNNSPLHF
TGCGCCAGCAGCCCGGGACAGGGGAATAATTCACCCCTCCACTTT
>-|TRBV6-1|-|TRBJ1-2
CTSSVGVRDSYTF
TGTACCAGCAGTGTCGGGGTTAGGGATAGCTACACCTTC
>-|TRBV11-2|TRBD1|TRBJ2-7
CASSLGWTGENEQYF
TGTGCCAGCAGCTTAGGATGGACAGGTGAAAACGAGCAGTACTTT
>-|TRBV4-2|-|TRBJ2-6
CASSRHGSGANLLTF
TGTGCCAGCAGCCGTCACGGGTCCGGGGCCAACCTCCTGACTTTC
>-|TRBV11-3|-|TRBJ2-1
CASGLGVSKNDQFF
TGTGCAAGCGGCTTAGGCGTCTCGAAGAATGACCAGTTCTTC
>-|TRBV29-1|-|TRBJ2-1
CSVGRTQGNEQLF
TGCAGCGTTGGCCGTACACAAGGGAATGAGCAGCTCTTC
>-|TRBV30|-|TRBJ2-2
CAWIVVPGKGELFF
TGTGCCTGGATTGTAGTCCCGGGGAAAGGGGAGCTGTTTTTT
>-|TRBV28|TRBD1|TRBJ1-1
CASSMGQKDTEAFF
TGTGCCAGCAGTATGGGACAGAAAGACACTGAAGCTTTCTTT
>-|TRBV12-3/TRBV12-4|TRBD2|TRBJ2-3
CVSSRRTSGSTDMQYF
TGTGTCAGCAGCCGTCGGACTAGCGGGAGCACAGATATGCAGTATTTT
>-|TRBV4-1|-|TRBJ1-6
CASSQKQSSYNSPLHF
TGCGCCAGCAGCCAAAAACAGAGTTCCTATAATTCACCCCTCCACTTT
>-|TRBV11-2|-|TRBJ1-2
CANSICRGRPKGF
TGTGCCAACAGCATATGCCGGGGCAGACCAAAAGGCTTC
>-|TRBV4-1|-|TRBJ2-5
CASNPLPGRQEIQYF
TGCGCCAGCAATCCACTTCCGGGACGGCAAGAGATCCAGTACTTC
>-|TRBV6-1|TRBD1|TRBJ1-2
CASIFSWTGSDGYTF
TGTGCCAGCATATTTTCCTGGACAGGGTCTGACGGCTACACCTTC
>-|TRBV29-1|-|TRBJ2-2
CNLLGPGPTRELFF
TGCAACCTCCTCGGTCCGGGACCCACCAGGGAGCTGTTTTTT
>-|TRBV4-1|TRBD1|TRBJ1-1
CASSPMRGGYTEAFF
TGCGCCAGCAGCCCGATGAGAGGGGGCTACACTGAGGCTTTCTTT
>-|TRBV12-3/TRBV12-4|-|TRBJ1-5
CGSTRGTAINQPQDF
TGTGGTAGCACGCGGGGCACCGCAATAAATCAGCCCCAGGATTTT
>-|TRBV29-1|TRBD2|TRBJ2-7
CSVQSRGGREQHF
TGTAGCGTTCAATCGAGGGGAGGGCGCGAACAGCACTTC
>-|TRBV29-1|-|TRBJ2-1
CSVEDWASAKSWEQFF
TGCAGCGTTGAAGATTGGGCTAGCGCGAAATCGTGGGAGCAGTTCTTC
>-|TRBV12-3/TRBV12-4|-|TRBJ1-5
CASNSGQGLRQPQHF
TGTGCCAGCAACTCCGGGCAGGGCCTGAGGCAGCCCCAGCATTTT